A selection of T cell receptor beta chains follows, all from one sample in a study of shared clonotypes between healthy human individuals. Method: immunoSEQ multiplex PCR; TCRdb's copy keeps in-frame clones and lacks some. The sample has 1,400,000 or so clones; around 98.5% are singletons. Source material: naive CD4+ T cells sorted from blood. All receptors come from a man in his thirties or forties in good health. The CDR3 runs from the conserved cysteine through the conserved F or W. A D gene is named only where the DNA matches it firmly. Some rows mark clone size as missing; the rest say once, few, many or name a class of expanded clone.

cdr3_nt: TGCGCCAGCAGCTCCCTCGGGGGTGGGAAGCAGTACTTC
cdr3_aa: CASSSLGGGKQYF
v_call: TRBV5-1
j_call: TRBJ2-7
d_call: .
clone_size: .

cdr3_nt: TGCAGCGGGCACGGTAGCACAGATACGCAGTATTTT
cdr3_aa: CSGHGSTDTQYF
v_call: TRBV29-1
j_call: TRBJ2-3
d_call: .
clone_size: .

cdr3_nt: TGTGCCTGGAGTGACTTTGACAGGGACGCGGGGTTTAGCAATCAGCCCCAGCATTTT
cdr3_aa: CAWSDFDRDAGFSNQPQHF
v_call: TRBV30
j_call: TRBJ1-5
d_call: TRBD1
clone_size: .

cdr3_nt: TGCGCCAGCAGCCCACTAGCGGGAGGTCTAGATACGCAGTATTTT
cdr3_aa: CASSPLAGGLDTQYF
v_call: TRBV5-1
j_call: TRBJ2-3
d_call: TRBD2
clone_size: .

cdr3_nt: TGTGCCAGCAGTTTGGACCGGACAGGGGCTTACAATGAGCAGTTCTTC
cdr3_aa: CASSLDRTGAYNEQFF
v_call: TRBV27
j_call: TRBJ2-1
d_call: TRBD1
clone_size: .

cdr3_nt: TGTGCCAGCAGTTTAGCGGTCTCCTACAATGAGCAGTTCTTC
cdr3_aa: CASSLAVSYNEQFF
v_call: TRBV28
j_call: TRBJ2-1
d_call: .
clone_size: .

cdr3_nt: TGTGCCAGCAGGAAACCGGAGACAGGGAGGGTAGCGAGCAATCAGCCCCAGCATTTT
cdr3_aa: CASRKPETGRVASNQPQHF
v_call: TRBV2
j_call: TRBJ1-5
d_call: TRBD1
clone_size: .

cdr3_nt: TGCGCCAGCAGGGAGGGGGTATACAATGAGCAGTTCTTC
cdr3_aa: CASREGVYNEQFF
v_call: TRBV10-2
j_call: TRBJ2-1
d_call: .
clone_size: .

cdr3_nt: TGCGCCAGCAGCTTGGCGGGAGCCCCTCCGGGAGAGCAGTACTTC
cdr3_aa: CASSLAGAPPGEQYF
v_call: TRBV5-1
j_call: TRBJ2-7
d_call: .
clone_size: .

cdr3_nt: TGCGCCAGCAGCTCCGACCTAAGGGGGCCCTACAATGAGCAGTTCTTC
cdr3_aa: CASSSDLRGPYNEQFF
v_call: TRBV5-1
j_call: TRBJ2-1
d_call: TRBD1
clone_size: .

cdr3_nt: TGCGCCAGCAATAGACAGGGCCCCTACGAGCAGTACTTC
cdr3_aa: CASNRQGPYEQYF
v_call: TRBV5-1
j_call: TRBJ2-7
d_call: TRBD1
clone_size: .

cdr3_nt: TGTGCCAGCAGCTTAGGGACTAGTACAGATACGCAGTATTTT
cdr3_aa: CASSLGTSTDTQYF
v_call: TRBV7-3
j_call: TRBJ2-3
d_call: TRBD2
clone_size: once

cdr3_nt: TGTGCCAGCAGCGTCGGACTAGCGGGAGGCACAGATACGCAGTATTTT
cdr3_aa: CASSVGLAGGTDTQYF
v_call: TRBV9
j_call: TRBJ2-3
d_call: TRBD2
clone_size: .

cdr3_nt: TGTGCCAGCAGCCCGCGCAACGGGGCTACCCTAAAGCAGTTCTTC
cdr3_aa: CASSPRNGATLKQFF
v_call: TRBV7-8
j_call: TRBJ2-1
d_call: .
clone_size: .

cdr3_nt: TGCAGCGCCGCCCGGGGGGTCGTCGGGGAGCTGTTTTTT
cdr3_aa: CSAARGVVGELFF
v_call: TRBV29-1
j_call: TRBJ2-2
d_call: TRBD2
clone_size: .

cdr3_nt: TGCGCCAGCACAGGGGGACTAGCGGGAGGGCGTGTAAAGAGCACAGATACGCAGTATTTT
cdr3_aa: CASTGGLAGGRVKSTDTQYF
v_call: TRBV5-1
j_call: TRBJ2-3
d_call: TRBD2
clone_size: .

cdr3_nt: TGTGCCAGCACGCCGACAGGGAGCACAGATACGCAGTATTTT
cdr3_aa: CASTPTGSTDTQYF
v_call: TRBV6-5
j_call: TRBJ2-3
d_call: TRBD1
clone_size: once

cdr3_nt: TGTGCCAGCAAACCCTGGGAGAGGGGGACAGATACGCAGTATTTT
cdr3_aa: CASKPWERGTDTQYF
v_call: TRBV27
j_call: TRBJ2-3
d_call: .
clone_size: .

cdr3_nt: TGTGCCATCAATTGGGCCGAGAACACTGAAGCTTTCTTT
cdr3_aa: CAINWAENTEAFF
v_call: TRBV10-3
j_call: TRBJ1-1
d_call: .
clone_size: .

cdr3_nt: TGCGCCAGCAGCTTGGGCCTGGAGATCCGCACAGATACGCAGTATTTT
cdr3_aa: CASSLGLEIRTDTQYF
v_call: TRBV5-1
j_call: TRBJ2-3
d_call: .
clone_size: .

cdr3_nt: TGTGCCAGTCAACTAGCGGGAGGCCGGGGTGAGCAGTTCTTC
cdr3_aa: CASQLAGGRGEQFF
v_call: TRBV19
j_call: TRBJ2-1
d_call: TRBD2
clone_size: .

cdr3_nt: TGCGCCAGCAGCCCGGACAGGGGTGGGGCCAACGTCCTGACTTTC
cdr3_aa: CASSPDRGGANVLTF
v_call: TRBV5-1
j_call: TRBJ2-6
d_call: TRBD1
clone_size: .

cdr3_nt: TGTGCCAGCAGCCGCGGGAGGATCTACGAGCAGTACTTC
cdr3_aa: CASSRGRIYEQYF
v_call: TRBV7-2
j_call: TRBJ2-7
d_call: TRBD2
clone_size: .

cdr3_nt: TGTGCCACCAGCACCCTAACTGGTCGCTCCTACAATGAGCAGTTCTTC
cdr3_aa: CATSTLTGRSYNEQFF
v_call: TRBV15
j_call: TRBJ2-1
d_call: .
clone_size: .

cdr3_nt: TGTGCCAGTAGTATTCGGCCGGGCCCAGTTCTCAATGAGCAGTTCTTC
cdr3_aa: CASSIRPGPVLNEQFF
v_call: TRBV19
j_call: TRBJ2-1
d_call: .
clone_size: .

cdr3_nt: TGTGCCAGCAGCTCCGGCCTGGTGCGGGGAAACACCATATATTTT
cdr3_aa: CASSSGLVRGNTIYF
v_call: TRBV9
j_call: TRBJ1-3
d_call: .
clone_size: .

cdr3_nt: TGTGCCACCAGCAGAGGGGATGGGTATAGCAATCAGCCCCAGCATTTT
cdr3_aa: CATSRGDGYSNQPQHF
v_call: TRBV15
j_call: TRBJ1-5
d_call: .
clone_size: .

cdr3_nt: TGCGCCAGCAGCTTGGGTCCCACCGGGGAGCTGTTTTTT
cdr3_aa: CASSLGPTGELFF
v_call: TRBV5-1
j_call: TRBJ2-2
d_call: .
clone_size: .

cdr3_nt: TGTGCCATCAGCAGGACGGCCATAAACACCGGGGAGCTGTTTTTT
cdr3_aa: CAISRTAINTGELFF
v_call: TRBV10-3
j_call: TRBJ2-2
d_call: .
clone_size: .

cdr3_nt: TGTGCCAGCTCACCGGCGACAGGGCGGAGTGCCGAGCAGTACTTC
cdr3_aa: CASSPATGRSAEQYF
v_call: TRBV18
j_call: TRBJ2-7
d_call: TRBD1
clone_size: .

cdr3_nt: TGTGCCAGCAGTCCCACAGTGCGGAGCTCCTACGAGCAGTACTTC
cdr3_aa: CASSPTVRSSYEQYF
v_call: TRBV6-5
j_call: TRBJ2-7
d_call: .
clone_size: .

cdr3_nt: TGTGCCAGCAGCTTTTTTAGCGGGAGCTACGAGCAGTACTTC
cdr3_aa: CASSFFSGSYEQYF
v_call: TRBV7-8
j_call: TRBJ2-7
d_call: TRBD2
clone_size: .

cdr3_nt: TGTGCCAGCAGCGTTGGGGGGTATGGAAACACCATATATTTT
cdr3_aa: CASSVGGYGNTIYF
v_call: TRBV9
j_call: TRBJ1-3
d_call: .
clone_size: .

cdr3_nt: TGTGCCAGCTCACCCCGACTAGCGGACACCGGGGAGCTGTTTTTT
cdr3_aa: CASSPRLADTGELFF
v_call: TRBV18
j_call: TRBJ2-2
d_call: TRBD2
clone_size: once

cdr3_nt: TGTGCCAGCAAACGACTCCAGGGGGACGGCAATCAGCCCCAGCATTTT
cdr3_aa: CASKRLQGDGNQPQHF
v_call: TRBV27
j_call: TRBJ1-5
d_call: TRBD1
clone_size: once

cdr3_nt: TGCGCCAGCAGCCAATCGGGAAGCTCCTACGAGCAGTACTTC
cdr3_aa: CASSQSGSSYEQYF
v_call: TRBV4-3
j_call: TRBJ2-7
d_call: .
clone_size: .

cdr3_nt: TGCGCCAGCAGCATTAGCGGGACGGGGGAGACCCAGTACTTC
cdr3_aa: CASSISGTGETQYF
v_call: TRBV5-1
j_call: TRBJ2-5
d_call: TRBD2
clone_size: .

cdr3_nt: TGTGCCAGCAGTTTATCGGGACGGGAGAGCTCCTACAATGAGCAGTTCTTC
cdr3_aa: CASSLSGRESSYNEQFF
v_call: TRBV27
j_call: TRBJ2-1
d_call: .
clone_size: .

cdr3_nt: TGTGCCAGCAGTCCCAGCGGGTGGAATTACAATGAGCAGTTCTTC
cdr3_aa: CASSPSGWNYNEQFF
v_call: TRBV6-5
j_call: TRBJ2-1
d_call: .
clone_size: once

cdr3_nt: TGTGCCATCAGTGAGATGGCAGGATCCTATGGCTACACCTTC
cdr3_aa: CAISEMAGSYGYTF
v_call: TRBV10-3
j_call: TRBJ1-2
d_call: .
clone_size: .

cdr3_nt: TGTGCCAGCTCACCACCCGGGAGGGTTTACAATGAGCAGTTCTTC
cdr3_aa: CASSPPGRVYNEQFF
v_call: TRBV18
j_call: TRBJ2-1
d_call: TRBD2
clone_size: .

cdr3_nt: TGTGCCAGCTCGCACCCGAGCACAGATACGCAGTATTTT
cdr3_aa: CASSHPSTDTQYF
v_call: TRBV18
j_call: TRBJ2-3
d_call: .
clone_size: .

cdr3_nt: TGTGCCAGCAGCTTAGTTGGGGTCGGCTACGAGCAGTACTTC
cdr3_aa: CASSLVGVGYEQYF
v_call: TRBV11-2
j_call: TRBJ2-7
d_call: .
clone_size: .

cdr3_nt: TGCGCCAGCAACAGGGAGGGACTCTACGAGCAGTACTTC
cdr3_aa: CASNREGLYEQYF
v_call: TRBV5-1
j_call: TRBJ2-7
d_call: .
clone_size: .

cdr3_nt: TGTGCCAGCAGTACAGGGGATCAGCCCCAGCATTTT
cdr3_aa: CASSTGDQPQHF
v_call: TRBV11-2
j_call: TRBJ1-5
d_call: TRBD1
clone_size: .

cdr3_nt: TGTGCCAGTAGTATCAAGATAGCGGGAGGGAATACGCAGTATTTT
cdr3_aa: CASSIKIAGGNTQYF
v_call: TRBV19
j_call: TRBJ2-3
d_call: TRBD2
clone_size: .

cdr3_nt: TGTGCCAGCAGCGTAGATGTGACAGGGTTCAATGAGCAGTTCTTC
cdr3_aa: CASSVDVTGFNEQFF
v_call: TRBV9
j_call: TRBJ2-1
d_call: TRBD1
clone_size: .

cdr3_nt: TGTGCCAGCAGCCGGGACAGCTCCTATGGCTACACCTTC
cdr3_aa: CASSRDSSYGYTF
v_call: TRBV28
j_call: TRBJ1-2
d_call: TRBD1
clone_size: .

cdr3_nt: TGTGCCAGCAGGTTGGACAGCGGCACAGATACGCAGTATTTT
cdr3_aa: CASRLDSGTDTQYF
v_call: TRBV7-2
j_call: TRBJ2-3
d_call: .
clone_size: .

cdr3_nt: TGTGCCAGCAGGATCAGGGTAGATCAGCCCCAGCATTTT
cdr3_aa: CASRIRVDQPQHF
v_call: TRBV27
j_call: TRBJ1-5
d_call: .
clone_size: .

cdr3_nt: TGCAGCGGAGGGGCCTCACCCTACGAGCAGTACTTC
cdr3_aa: CSGGASPYEQYF
v_call: TRBV29-1
j_call: TRBJ2-7
d_call: .
clone_size: .